The subject of this entry is one TCR beta chain. As yet, its antigen is unknown. Distinct nucleotide sequences in the sample also encode this CDR3. The data were taken from a study of shared clonotypes between healthy human individuals. Study-level information: CD4 naive and memory got three plates each, CD8 naive two, CD8 memory one.

This table comes from immunoSEQ multiplex PCR, and its TCRdb copy is limited to in-frame clones, with some not included. The table shows around 2,100,000 clones, with roughly 94% occurring only once. General study results and limits: Shared across a few donors were 4% to 6% of the naive CD4 clonotypes. Non-shared clonotypes had lower generation probabilities than those shared by all four donors.

This CDR3 contains 12 residues. Germline V gene data show CDR1 as MGHRA and CDR2 as YSYEKL. Deletions cut 4 bases from V and 4 bases from J, with 7 bases between. CD45RO negativity and positive selection for CCR7 defined naive CD8 cells, a population that excluded terminally differentiated effector memory CD45RA+ cells. Only Caucasian adults living in Nashville, Tennessee made up the donor group. Sequenced material: naive CD8+ T cells sorted from blood. The source is a man aged 18 to 30 in good health. V and J are TRBV4-1 and TRBJ1-1; the D is unclear. The CDR3 protein is CASSPVGTEAFF. The CDR3 DNA follows: TGCGCCAGCAGCCCGGTTGGCACTGAAGCTTTCTTT.